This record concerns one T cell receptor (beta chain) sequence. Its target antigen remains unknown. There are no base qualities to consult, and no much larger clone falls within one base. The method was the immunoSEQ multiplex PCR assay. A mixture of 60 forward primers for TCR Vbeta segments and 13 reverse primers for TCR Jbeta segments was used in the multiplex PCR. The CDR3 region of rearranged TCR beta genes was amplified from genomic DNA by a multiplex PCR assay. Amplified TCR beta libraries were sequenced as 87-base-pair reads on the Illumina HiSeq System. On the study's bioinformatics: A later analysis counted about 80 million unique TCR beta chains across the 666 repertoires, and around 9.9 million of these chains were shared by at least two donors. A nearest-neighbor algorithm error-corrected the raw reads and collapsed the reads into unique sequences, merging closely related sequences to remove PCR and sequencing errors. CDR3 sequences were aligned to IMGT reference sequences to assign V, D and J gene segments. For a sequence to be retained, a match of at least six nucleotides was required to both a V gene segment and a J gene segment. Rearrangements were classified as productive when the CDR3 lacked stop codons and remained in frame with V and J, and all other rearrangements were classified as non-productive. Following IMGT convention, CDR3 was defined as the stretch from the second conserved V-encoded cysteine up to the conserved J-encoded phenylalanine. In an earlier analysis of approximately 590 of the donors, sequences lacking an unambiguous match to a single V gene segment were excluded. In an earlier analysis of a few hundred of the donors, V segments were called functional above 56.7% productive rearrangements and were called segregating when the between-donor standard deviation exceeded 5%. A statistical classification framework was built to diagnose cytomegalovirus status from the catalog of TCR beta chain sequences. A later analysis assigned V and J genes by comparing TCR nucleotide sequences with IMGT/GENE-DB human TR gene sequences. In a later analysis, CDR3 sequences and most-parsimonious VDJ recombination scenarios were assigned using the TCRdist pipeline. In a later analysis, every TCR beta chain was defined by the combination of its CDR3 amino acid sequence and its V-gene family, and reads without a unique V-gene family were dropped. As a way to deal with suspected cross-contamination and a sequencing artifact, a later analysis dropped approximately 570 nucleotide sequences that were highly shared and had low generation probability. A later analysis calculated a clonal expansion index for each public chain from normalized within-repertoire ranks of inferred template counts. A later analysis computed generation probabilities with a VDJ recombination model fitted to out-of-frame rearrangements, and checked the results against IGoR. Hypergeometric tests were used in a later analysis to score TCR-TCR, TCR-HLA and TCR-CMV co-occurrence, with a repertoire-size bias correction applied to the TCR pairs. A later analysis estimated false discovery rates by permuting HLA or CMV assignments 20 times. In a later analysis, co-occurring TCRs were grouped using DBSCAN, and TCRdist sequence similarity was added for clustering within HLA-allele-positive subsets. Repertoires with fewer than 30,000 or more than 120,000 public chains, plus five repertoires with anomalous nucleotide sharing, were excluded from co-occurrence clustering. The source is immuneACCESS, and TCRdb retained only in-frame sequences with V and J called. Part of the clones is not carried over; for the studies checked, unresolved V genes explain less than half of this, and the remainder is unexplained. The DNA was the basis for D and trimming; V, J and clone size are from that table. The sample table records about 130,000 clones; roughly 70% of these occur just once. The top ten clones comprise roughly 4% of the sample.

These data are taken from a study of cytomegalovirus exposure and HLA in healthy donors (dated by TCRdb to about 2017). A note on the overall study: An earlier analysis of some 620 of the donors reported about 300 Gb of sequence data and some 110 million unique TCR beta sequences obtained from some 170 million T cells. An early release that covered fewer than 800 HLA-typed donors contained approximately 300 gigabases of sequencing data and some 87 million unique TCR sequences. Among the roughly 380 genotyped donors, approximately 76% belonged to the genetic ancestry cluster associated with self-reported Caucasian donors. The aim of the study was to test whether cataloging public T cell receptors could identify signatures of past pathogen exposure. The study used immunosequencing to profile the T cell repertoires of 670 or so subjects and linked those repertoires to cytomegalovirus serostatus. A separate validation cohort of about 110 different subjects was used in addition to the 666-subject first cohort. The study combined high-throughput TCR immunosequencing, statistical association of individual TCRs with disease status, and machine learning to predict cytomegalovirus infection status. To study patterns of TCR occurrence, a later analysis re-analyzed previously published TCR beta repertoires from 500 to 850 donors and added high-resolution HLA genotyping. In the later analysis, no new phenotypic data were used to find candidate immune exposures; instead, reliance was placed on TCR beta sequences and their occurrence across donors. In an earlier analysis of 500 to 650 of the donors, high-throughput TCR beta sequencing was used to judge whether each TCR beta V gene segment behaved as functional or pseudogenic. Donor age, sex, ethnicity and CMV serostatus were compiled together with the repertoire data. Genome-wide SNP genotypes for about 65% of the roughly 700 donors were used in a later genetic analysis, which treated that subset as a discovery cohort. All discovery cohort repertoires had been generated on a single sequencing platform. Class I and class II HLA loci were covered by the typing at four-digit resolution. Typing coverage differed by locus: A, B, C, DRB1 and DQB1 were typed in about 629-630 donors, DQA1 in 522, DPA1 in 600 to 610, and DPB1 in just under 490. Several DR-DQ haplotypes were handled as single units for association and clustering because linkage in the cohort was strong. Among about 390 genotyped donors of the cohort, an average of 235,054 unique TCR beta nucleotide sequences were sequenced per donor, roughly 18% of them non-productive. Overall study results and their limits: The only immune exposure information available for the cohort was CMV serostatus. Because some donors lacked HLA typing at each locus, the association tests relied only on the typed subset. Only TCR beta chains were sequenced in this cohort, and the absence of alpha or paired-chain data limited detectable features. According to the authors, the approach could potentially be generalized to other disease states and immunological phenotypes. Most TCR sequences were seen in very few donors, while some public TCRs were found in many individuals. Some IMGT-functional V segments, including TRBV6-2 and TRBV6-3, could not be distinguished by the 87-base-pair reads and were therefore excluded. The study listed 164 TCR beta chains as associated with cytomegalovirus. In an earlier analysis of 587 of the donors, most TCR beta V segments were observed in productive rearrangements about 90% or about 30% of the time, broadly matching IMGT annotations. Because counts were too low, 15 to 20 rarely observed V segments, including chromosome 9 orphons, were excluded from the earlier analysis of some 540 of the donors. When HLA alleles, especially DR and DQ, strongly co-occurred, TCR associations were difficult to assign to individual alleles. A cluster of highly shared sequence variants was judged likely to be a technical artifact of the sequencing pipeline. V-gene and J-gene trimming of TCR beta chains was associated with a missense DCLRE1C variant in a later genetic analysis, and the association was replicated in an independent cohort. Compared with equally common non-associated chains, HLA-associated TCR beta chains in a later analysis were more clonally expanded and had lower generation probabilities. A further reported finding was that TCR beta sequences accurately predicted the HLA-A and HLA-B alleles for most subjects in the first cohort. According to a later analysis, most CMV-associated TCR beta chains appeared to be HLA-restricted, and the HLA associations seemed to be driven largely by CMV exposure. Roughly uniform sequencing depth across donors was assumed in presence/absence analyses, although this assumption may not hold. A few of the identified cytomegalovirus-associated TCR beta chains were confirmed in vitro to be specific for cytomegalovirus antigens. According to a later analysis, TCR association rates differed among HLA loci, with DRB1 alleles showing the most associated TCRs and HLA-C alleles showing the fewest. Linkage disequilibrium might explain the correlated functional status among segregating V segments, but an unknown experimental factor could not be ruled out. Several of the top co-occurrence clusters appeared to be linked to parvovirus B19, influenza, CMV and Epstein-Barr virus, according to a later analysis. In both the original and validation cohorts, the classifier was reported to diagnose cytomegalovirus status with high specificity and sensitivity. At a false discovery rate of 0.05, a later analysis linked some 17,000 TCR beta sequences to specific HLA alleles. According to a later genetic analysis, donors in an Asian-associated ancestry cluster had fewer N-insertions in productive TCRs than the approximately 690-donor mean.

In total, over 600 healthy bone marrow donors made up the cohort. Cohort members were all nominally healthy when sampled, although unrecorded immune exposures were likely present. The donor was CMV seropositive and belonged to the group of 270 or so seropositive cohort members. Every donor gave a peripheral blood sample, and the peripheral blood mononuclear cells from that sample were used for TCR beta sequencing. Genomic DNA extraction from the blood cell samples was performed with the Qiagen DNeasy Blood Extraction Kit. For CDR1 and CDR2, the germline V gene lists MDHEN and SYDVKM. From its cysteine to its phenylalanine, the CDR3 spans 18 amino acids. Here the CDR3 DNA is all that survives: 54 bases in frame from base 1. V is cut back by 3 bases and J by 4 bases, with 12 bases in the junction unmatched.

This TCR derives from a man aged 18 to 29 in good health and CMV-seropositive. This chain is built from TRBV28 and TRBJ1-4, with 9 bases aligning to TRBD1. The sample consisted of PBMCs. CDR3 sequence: CASSFPKPTGQGNEKLFF. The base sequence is TGTGCCAGCAGTTTTCCAAAACCGACGGGACAGGGTAATGAAAAACTGTTTTTT.